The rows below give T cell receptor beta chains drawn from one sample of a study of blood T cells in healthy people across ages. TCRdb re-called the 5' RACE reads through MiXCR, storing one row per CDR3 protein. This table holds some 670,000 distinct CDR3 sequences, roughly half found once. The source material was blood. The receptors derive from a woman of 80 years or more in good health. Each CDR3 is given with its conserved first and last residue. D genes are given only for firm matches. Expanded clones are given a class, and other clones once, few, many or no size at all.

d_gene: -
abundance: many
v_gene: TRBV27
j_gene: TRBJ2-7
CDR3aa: CASSRGSPLLYEQYF
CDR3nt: TGTGCCAGCAGTAGGGGGTCCCCCCTTCTCTACGAGCAGTACTTC

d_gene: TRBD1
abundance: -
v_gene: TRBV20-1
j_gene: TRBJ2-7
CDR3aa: CSASGQDYTYEQYF
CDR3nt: TGCAGTGCTAGCGGACAGGATTATACCTACGAGCAGTACTTC

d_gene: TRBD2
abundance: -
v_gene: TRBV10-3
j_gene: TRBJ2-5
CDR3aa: CAIRSAGGPRETQYF
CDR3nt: TGTGCCATCAGGTCAGCGGGAGGGCCTCGAGAGACCCAGTACTTC

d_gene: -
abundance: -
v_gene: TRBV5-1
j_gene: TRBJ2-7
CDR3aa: CASSLEMQGYEQYF
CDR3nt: TGCGCCAGCAGCTTGGAGATGCAGGGGTACGAGCAGTACTTC

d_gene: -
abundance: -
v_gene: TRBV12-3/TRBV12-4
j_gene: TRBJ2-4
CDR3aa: CASSFKYLAKNIQYF
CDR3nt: TGTGCCAGCAGTTTTAAGTACCTAGCCAAAAACATTCAGTACTTC

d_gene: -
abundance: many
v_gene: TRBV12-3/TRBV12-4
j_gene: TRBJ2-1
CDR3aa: CASSFGPLNEQFF
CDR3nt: TGTGCCAGCAGTTTCGGGCCCCTAAATGAGCAGTTCTTC

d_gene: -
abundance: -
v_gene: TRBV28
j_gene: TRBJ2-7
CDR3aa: CASSLRVSTYEQYF
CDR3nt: TGTGCCAGCAGTTTAAGAGTTTCCACCTACGAGCAGTACTTC

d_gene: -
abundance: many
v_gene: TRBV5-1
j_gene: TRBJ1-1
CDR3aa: CASSPLGAWNTEAFF
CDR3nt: TGCGCCAGCAGCCCGCTGGGGGCCTGGAACACTGAAGCTTTCTTT

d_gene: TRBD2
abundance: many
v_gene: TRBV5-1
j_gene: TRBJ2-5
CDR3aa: CASSALGLTGTQETQYF
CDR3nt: TGCGCCAGCAGCGCCCTGGGACTAACCGGCACTCAAGAGACCCAGTACTTC

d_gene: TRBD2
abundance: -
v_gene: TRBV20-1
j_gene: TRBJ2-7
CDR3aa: CSARDLKRGKYELYF
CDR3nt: TGCAGTGCTAGAGATCTAAAGCGGGGGAAGTACGAGCTGTACTTC

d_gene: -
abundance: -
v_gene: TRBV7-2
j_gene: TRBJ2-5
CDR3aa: CASSIPGTQYF
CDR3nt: TGTGCCAGCAGTATACCGGGGACCCAGTACTTC

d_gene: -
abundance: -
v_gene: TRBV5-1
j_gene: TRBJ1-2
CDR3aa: CASSLGVGSNYGYTF
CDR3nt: TGCGCCAGCAGCTTGGGTGTAGGCTCTAACTATGGCTACACCTTC

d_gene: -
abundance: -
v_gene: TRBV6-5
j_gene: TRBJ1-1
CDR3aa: CASSLSAPRGNTEAFF
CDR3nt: TGTGCCAGCAGTTTGTCCGCCCCACGGGGGAACACTGAAGCTTTCTTT

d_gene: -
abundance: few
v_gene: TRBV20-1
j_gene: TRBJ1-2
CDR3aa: CSARDRGRQFNYGYTF
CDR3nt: TGCAGTGCTAGAGACCGGGGAAGACAGTTTAACTATGGCTACACCTTC

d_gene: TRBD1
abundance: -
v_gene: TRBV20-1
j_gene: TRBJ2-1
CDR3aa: CSALTGADNEQFF
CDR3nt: TGCAGTGCCCTGACAGGGGCTGACAATGAGCAGTTCTTC

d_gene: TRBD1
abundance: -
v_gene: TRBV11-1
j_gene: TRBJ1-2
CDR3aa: CASSLGLKAGGDQDRNYGYTF
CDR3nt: TGTGCCAGCAGCTTAGGCCTCAAGGCAGGGGGCGATCAGGATAGGAACTATGGCTACACCTTC

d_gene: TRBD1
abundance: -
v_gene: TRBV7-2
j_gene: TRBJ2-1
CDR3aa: CASSYVRGPYNEQFF
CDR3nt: TGTGCCAGCAGCTATGTCAGGGGGCCCTACAATGAGCAGTTCTTC

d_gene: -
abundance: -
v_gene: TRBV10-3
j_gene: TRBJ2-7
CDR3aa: CAIRKGDQSEQYF
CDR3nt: TGTGCCATCAGGAAGGGGGATCAAAGCGAGCAGTACTTC

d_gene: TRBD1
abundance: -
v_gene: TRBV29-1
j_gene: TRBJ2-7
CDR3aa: CSVLSGTGGYEQYF
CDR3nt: TGCAGCGTTCTCTCCGGGACAGGGGGCTACGAGCAGTACTTC

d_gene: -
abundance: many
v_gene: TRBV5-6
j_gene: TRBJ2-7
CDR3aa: CASSSGPQTSYEQYF
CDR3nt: TGTGCCAGCAGCTCCGGGCCCCAAACATCCTACGAGCAGTACTTC

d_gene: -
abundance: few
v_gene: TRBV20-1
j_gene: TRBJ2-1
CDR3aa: CSVRSGNYNEQFF
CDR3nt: TGCAGTGTACGGTCGGGGAACTACAATGAGCAGTTCTTC